A single sample gave rise to the 11 T cell receptor beta chains below, sequenced in a study of cytotoxic CD8 clonotypes in ibrutinib-treated CLL. TCRdb's table, derived via immunoSEQ multiplex PCR, lists solely in-frame clones and lacks some. The sample records about 68,000 clones, about 64% being singletons. The sequencing here drew on PBMCs, taken after 12 months of ibrutinib treatment. These receptors originate from a human donor with chronic lymphocytic leukemia.

The chain employs TRBV7-9 and TRBJ1-4; D uncertain. The germline gives CDR1 SEHNR, CDR2 FQNEAQ (reference sequence). The CDR3 is 17 amino acids. V lost 5 bases, J lost 0 bases, and 16 bases lay in between. CDR3 protein: CASSPWESPATNEKLFF. CDR3 sequence (DNA): TGTGCCAGCAGCCCCTGGGAGTCCCCCGCAACTAATGAAAAACTGTTTTTT.

This clone came up a few times. The chain carries TRBV10-3 and TRBJ1-2; 7 nucleotides align to TRBD1. CDR3 length: 16 amino acids. J was trimmed by 4 bases and V by 7 bases; bases with no gene match: 15. Looked up from germline, CDR1 is ENHRY and CDR2 is SYGVKD. Here the CDR3 DNA reads TGTGCCATCACCACTGGACAGGCCTCTAAGACCTATGGCTACACCTTC. It codes for CAITTGQASKTYGYTF.

This chain connects TRBV6-1 to TRBJ1-1, with 8 bases aligning to TRBD1. The CDR3 is 15 residues long. CDR1 MNHNS and CDR2 SASEGT come from the germline V gene. V shed 6 bases, J shed 3 bases, and the junction held 9 bases outside the gene matches. This CDR3 is CASRIRGLEDTEAFF. The CDR3 nucleotides are TGTGCCAGCAGAATCAGGGGGCTTGAGGACACTGAAGCTTTCTTT.

The chain couples TRBV4-3 to TRBJ1-5; D possibly corresponds to TRBD1 (6 bases). Germline V gene lookup returns CDR1 LGHNA and CDR2 YSLEER. The CDR3 has 15 amino acids. V gave up 0 bases and J gave up 7 bases, with 13 bases separating them. The CDR3 DNA is TGCGCCAGCAGCCAAGAGGTCCAGGGGAGACAGCCCCAGCATTTT. Translated: CASSQEVQGRQPQHF.

The genes are TRBV19 and TRBJ2-3, with 7 bases identical to TRBD2. In germline, CDR1 is LNHDA, CDR2 SQIVND (reference sequence). After removal of 7 bases from V and 2 bases from J, the junction contained 6 bases not matched to a gene. The CDR3 contains 14 residues. The CDR3 DNA reads as TGTGCCAGTATGGCTAGCGGAATCACAGATACGCAGTATTTT. Translation: CASMASGITDTQYF. Looking up the rest from reference TRBV19 and TRBJ2-3 gives the full variable domain: DGGITQSPKYLFRKEGQNVTLSCEQNLNHDAMYWYRQDPGQGLRLIYYSQIVNDFQKGDIAEGYSVSREKKESFPLTVTSAQKNPTAFYLCASMASGITDTQYFGPGTRLTVL.

The chain links TRBV5-1 to TRBJ1-1; D not resolved. V shed 2 bases and J shed 0 bases, with 11 bases lying between them. CDR1 and CDR2 from the germline V gene are SGHRS and YFSETQ. The CDR3 totals 15 residues. The CDR3 reads CASSLEIGMNTEAFF. As DNA, the CDR3 is TGCGCCAGCAGCTTAGAGATAGGGATGAACACTGAAGCTTTCTTT.

This clone was counted only a few times. The chain employs TRBV15 and TRBJ2-2, with 7 positions matching TRBD1. The CDR3 covers 13 residues. Germline V gives CDR1 LNHNV, CDR2 YYDKDF (reference sequence). The ends lost 5 bases at V and 5 bases at J; junction bases unmatched: 2. The CDR3 loop reads CATSRGQTGELFF. The CDR3, as DNA: TGTGCCACCAGCCGGGGACAGACCGGGGAGCTGTTTTTT.

In its sample, this clone was seen a few times. The rearrangement links TRBV5-5 to TRBJ1-4; D perhaps matches TRBD1 (5 bases). Germline lookup yields CDR1 SGHKS and CDR2 YYEKEE (reference sequence). Trimming removed 0 bases at V and 6 bases at J, with 12 bases between. CDR3 length: 15 residues. CDR3: CASSLVGPGYEKLFF. CDR3 nucleotides: TGTGCCAGCAGCTTGGTCGGACCAGGGTATGAAAAACTGTTTTTT.

The V call is TRBV29-1, the J call TRBJ1-2, with 7 bases that match TRBD1. Trimming removed 6 bases from V and 4 bases from J; junction bases left unmatched: 11. The CDR3 consists of 14 residues. CDR1 is SQVTM and CDR2 is ANQGSEA in the germline V gene. CDR3 loop: CSVNGGQKFYGYTF. The CDR3 nucleotides read TGCAGCGTCAACGGGGGACAGAAGTTCTATGGCTACACCTTC.

This clone was counted once. As DNA, the CDR3 is TGTGCCAGCAGCTTAAGTTCGGGGAGCTATGGCTACACCTTC. Its translation is CASSLSSGSYGYTF. The V call is TRBV11-1, the J call TRBJ1-2; D is ambiguous. Trimming took off 2 bases at V and 4 bases at J, with 11 bases between the two ends. CDR1 and CDR2 (germline): SGHAT, FQDESV (reference sequence). CDR3 length: 14 amino acids.

This chain connects TRBV19 to TRBJ1-5; tentatively, D is TRBD1 (6 bases). The germline gives CDR1 LNHDA, CDR2 SQIVND (reference sequence). V dropped 7 bases and J dropped 7 bases, with 17 bases sitting between them. The CDR3 contains 14 residues. This chain's CDR3 is CASTIGGSIQPQHF. For the CDR3, the DNA is TGTGCCAGTACCATAGGGGGAAGCATCCAGCCCCAGCATTTT.